This T cell receptor (beta chain) was retrieved from a study of blood T cell repertoires in COVID-19. On the study more broadly: The origin of the acute and convalescent COVID-19 samples was the United States, Italy and Spain. PBMCs, B-cell-depleted T cells, or T cells provided the cDNA or gDNA that made up the material.

In the source study's methods: Amplification from reference gene primers served as the basis for estimated nucleated cell counts. Generated by immunoSEQ multiplex PCR, the TCRdb table keeps only in-frame clones and is missing some. The V and J calls and clone size are taken from that table; D and trimming were inferred from the DNA. The sample carries some 160,000 clones, about 82% recorded once. This clone occurred once. CDR1 is MNHEY and CDR2 is SVGAGI in the germline V gene. Trimming left V 2 bases short and J 4 bases short, with 14 bases between. The CDR3 runs 15 residues. Sequencing used peripheral blood. The TCR comes from a man between 65 and 85 years old with active or convalescent COVID-19. The J gene is TRBJ1-1, the V gene TRBV6-5; D unclear. The CDR3 protein is CASSYDPEAFTEAFF. The CDR3, as DNA: TGTGCCAGCAGTTACGATCCAGAGGCGTTCACTGAAGCTTTCTTT.